Following are 29 T cell receptor beta chains from one sample sequenced in a study of OX40 agonist ivuxolimab in advanced cancers. The library was made by the immunoSEQ multiplex PCR assay. This immuneACCESS table, as held by TCRdb, lists in-frame sequences with V and J called but not all clones. Of the missing ones, under half trace to an unresolved V gene in checked studies; the others have no known cause. A total of tens of thousands of clones appear in this sample, approximately 88% of them only once. Together, the top ten hold more than 2.5% of the sample. The sample here was CD4+ or CD8+ T cells sorted from blood, taken in a trial of the OX40 agonist ivuxolimab. These receptors were obtained from an adult with an advanced solid tumor such as melanoma, head and neck, liver or kidney cancer.

V is TRBV6-6 and J is TRBJ2-3, with 9 bases matching TRBD2. The CDR3 has 16 residues. CDR1 is MNHNY, CDR2 SVGAGI, per germline (reference sequence). The J segment lost 5 bases and the V segment lost 6 bases, leaving 12 bases of the junction unmatched. CDR3 sequence reads: CASSLGVLAGVDTQYF. The DNA of the CDR3 is TGTGCCAGCAGCTTGGGGGTTTTAGCGGGAGTAGATACGCAGTATTTT.

The V call is TRBV10-1, the J call TRBJ2-5; 10 nucleotides align to TRBD1. The CDR3 contains 16 residues. Losses at the gene ends were 3 bases for V and 5 bases for J; bases not matched to a gene: 9. From germline, CDR1 is WNHNN and CDR2 SYGVQD (reference sequence). As DNA, the CDR3 is TGCGCCAGCAGTGATACCGGGACAGGGGAAAAGGAGACCCAGTACTTC. It specifies CASSDTGTGEKETQYF.

In its sample, this clone was seen once. The chain joins TRBV1 to TRBJ2-7; the D call in the table, TRBD2, was not verified against the DNA. TRBV1 is given as a pseudogene. This CDR3 has 12 amino acids. The CDR3 spells CTSSQESYEQYF. The CDR3 DNA is TGCACCAGCAGCCAGGAGAGCTACGAGCAGTACTTC.

The genes are TRBV6-1 and TRBJ1-2; 7 nucleotides match TRBD1. CDR1 and CDR2 from the germline V gene are MNHNS and SASEGT. V gave up 6 bases and J gave up 5 bases; unmatched junction bases: 3. This CDR3 is 12 amino acids long. CDR3 nucleotides: TGTGCCAGCAGAGACAGGGTGTATGGCTACACCTTC. Its protein product is CASRDRVYGYTF.

The V gene is TRBV15, the J gene TRBJ1-5, with D maybe TRBD1 (6 bases). Per germline, CDR1 LNHNV and CDR2 YYDKDF (reference sequence). The V end lost 3 bases, the J end lost 8 bases, and 11 bases lay between the germline ends. The CDR3 consists of 13 residues. The CDR3, as DNA: TGTGCCACCAGCAGTAGGACAGAGGAGCCCCAGCATTTT. It codes for CATSSRTEEPQHF.

The gene calls are TRBV20-1 and TRBJ2-3; maybe TRBD2 (5 bases). CDR3 size: 10 residues. V was shortened by 6 bases and J by 5 bases, with 6 bases between the two germline ends. In germline, CDR1 is DFQATT, CDR2 SNEGSKA (reference sequence). The CDR3 DNA reads as TGCAGTGCCGGGGTAGATACGCAGTATTTT. This gives the protein CSAGVDTQYF.

The rearrangement joins TRBV19 to TRBJ2-3; 8 bases are shared with TRBD2. Per the germline V gene, CDR1 is LNHDA and CDR2 is SQIVND (reference sequence). The V segment lost 6 bases and the J segment 2 bases; nucleotides outside the gene matches: 7. CDR3 length: 15 amino acids. The CDR3 here is CASSTLAGTTDTQYF. CDR3 nucleotide sequence: TGTGCCAGTAGCACATTAGCGGGAACCACAGATACGCAGTATTTT.

The chain uses TRBV2 and TRBJ1-5; the D is unclear. Trimming left V 3 bases short and J 5 bases short, with 14 bases between. This CDR3 has 15 residues. Germline assignment: CDR1 SNHLY and CDR2 FYNNEI. The CDR3 DNA reads TGTGCCAGCAGTGATACCGGCGGGGAATATCAGCCCCAGCATTTT. Protein sequence: CASSDTGGEYQPQHF. The full variable domain, its missing parts supplied by reference TRBV2 and TRBJ1-5, is EPEVTQTPSHQVTQMGQEVILRCVPISNHLYFYWYRQILGQKVEFLVSFYNNEISEKSEIFDDQFSVERPDGSNFTLKIRSTKLEDSAMYFCASSDTGGEYQPQHFGDGTRLSIL.

The V gene is TRBV5-1, the J gene TRBJ1-1; 8 nucleotides align to TRBD1. Unmatched junction bases numbered 8, after V lost 5 bases and J lost 5 bases. The CDR3 covers 14 residues. Germline V gene lookup returns CDR1 SGHRS and CDR2 YFSETQ. CDR3 sequence reads: CASSPDRGLTEAFF. In DNA form, the CDR3 reads TGCGCCAGCAGTCCAGACAGGGGATTGACTGAAGCTTTCTTT.

The rearrangement joins TRBV11-3 to TRBJ2-2; perhaps TRBD1 as D (6 bases). Germline lookup yields CDR1 SGHNT and CDR2 YENEEA. Deletions cut 5 bases from V and 1 base from J, with 14 bases between. This CDR3 has 16 amino acids. The CDR3 protein is CASSKDRTQNTGELFF. The DNA for the CDR3 is TGTGCCAGCAGCAAAGACAGGACACAGAACACCGGGGAGCTGTTTTTT.

V usage is TRBV7-2 and J usage is TRBJ2-7; TRBD2 matches 9 bases. The CDR3 has 14 amino acids. Germline loops: CDR1 SGHTA, CDR2 FQGNSA. J lost 5 bases, V lost 5 bases, and 7 bases had no gene match. Written as DNA, the CDR3 is TGTGCCAGCAGCCCTCGGACTAGCGCAAACGAGCAGTACTTC. Protein sequence: CASSPRTSANEQYF.

The chain has TRBV7-8 and TRBJ2-7, with D possibly TRBD1 on 7 matching bases. The CDR3 length is 12 residues. Per germline, CDR1 SGHVS and CDR2 FQNEAQ. The germline V and J ends were trimmed by 5 bases and 6 bases, with 11 bases remaining between them. The CDR3 DNA is TGTGCCAGCAGCCATCAGGGGGGCGAGCAGTACTTC. Encoded protein: CASSHQGGEQYF.

V gene TRBV2 combines with J gene TRBJ2-5, with D unresolved. Germline V lookup: CDR1 SNHLY, CDR2 FYNNEI. Trimming cost V 7 bases and J 1 base, with 10 bases left between them. The CDR3 runs to 13 residues. CDR3 sequence reads: CASTSHSQETQYF. The CDR3 DNA sequence: TGTGCCAGCACCTCCCACAGCCAAGAGACCCAGTACTTC.

This chain uses TRBV28 with TRBJ1-1; 7 nucleotides agree with TRBD1. This CDR3 is built from 15 residues. Per germline, CDR1 MDHEN and CDR2 SYDVKM. Germline trimming cut 8 bases from V and 4 bases from J; bases unmatched to any gene: 13. CDR3 amino acids: CASVVGGQMSTEAFF. The CDR3 DNA reads TGTGCCAGCGTCGTAGGGGGCCAGATGAGCACTGAAGCTTTCTTT.

The chain has TRBV9 and TRBJ1-6; 8 bases match TRBD1. Trimming removed 0 bases from V and 9 bases from J; junction bases left unmatched: 5. Germline CDR1 reads SGDLS; CDR2 reads YYNGEE. The CDR3 has 15 residues. As DNA, the CDR3 is TGTGCCAGCAGCGTAGATGGACAGGGACCTTCACCCCTCCACTTT. Residues: CASSVDGQGPSPLHF.

This sequence joins TRBV30 and TRBJ1-3, with a tentative D call TRBD1 (5 bases). The germline CDR1 and CDR2 sequences are GTSNPN and SVGIG (reference sequence). The CDR3 runs to 16 residues. The CDR3 DNA sequence: TGTGCGTGGGGAACAGGACTAACAACCACTGGAAACACCATATATTTT. Protein product: CAWGTGLTTTGNTIYF. The variable domain in full, completed from reference TRBV30 and TRBJ1-3, reads SQTIHQWPATLVQPVGSPLSLECTVEGTSNPNLYWYRQAAGRGLQLLFYSVGIGQISSEVPQNLSASRPQDRQFILSSKKLLLSDSGFYLCAWGTGLTTTGNTIYFGEGSWLTVV.

The chain uses TRBV7-9 and TRBJ1-5; TRBD1 might be the D (5 bases). V was cut by 4 bases and J by 1 base, with 11 bases left in between. Germline CDR1 is SEHNR and CDR2 is FQNEAQ (reference sequence). CDR3 length: 15 amino acids. CDR3 region: CASSSGAGSNQPQHF. DNA of the CDR3: TGTGCCAGCAGCTCCGGGGCAGGGAGCAATCAGCCCCAGCATTTT.

The table lists this clone with a count of one. V and J are TRBV21-1 and TRBJ1-1; TRBD1 is taken as the D call from the table, unchecked against the DNA. TRBV21-1 is deemed a pseudogene. The CDR3 is made up of 20 amino acids. The CDR3 region is CASSSGLYRGRGKRNTEAFF. The CDR3 DNA sequence: TGTGCCAGCAGCAGCGGGTTGTACAGGGGGAGAGGTAAAAGGAACACTGAAGCTTTCTTT.

V is TRBV2 and J is TRBJ1-5; D is ambiguous. CDR3 length: 14 residues. Germline V gene sequence: CDR1 SNHLY, CDR2 FYNNEI. Trimming removed 2 bases from V and 4 bases from J, with 9 bases in between. The CDR3 sequence: CASSERRLNQPQHF. In DNA, the CDR3 is TGTGCCAGCAGTGAACGTCGACTGAATCAGCCCCAGCATTTT.

The rearrangement uses TRBV30 and TRBJ2-4, with D possibly matching TRBD1 (5 bases). CDR3 length equals 14 residues. Trimming left V 2 bases short and J 0 bases short, with 8 bases between. Germline V gene data show CDR1 as GTSNPN and CDR2 as SVGIG (reference sequence). Here the CDR3 reads CAWSTGVAKNIQYF. In DNA, the CDR3 is TGTGCCTGGAGTACAGGAGTAGCCAAAAACATTCAGTACTTC.

The V and J genes are TRBV10-1 and TRBJ2-7; tentatively, D is TRBD1 or TRBD2 (5 bases each). The germline V and J ends were trimmed by 3 bases and 2 bases, with 11 bases remaining between them. The V gene's germline CDR1 is WNHNN and CDR2 SYGVQD (reference sequence). The CDR3 extends over 14 amino acids. The CDR3 reads CASSDGGRPYEQYF. In nucleotides, the CDR3 is TGCGCCAGCAGTGATGGGGGACGCCCCTACGAGCAGTACTTC.

J is TRBJ2-7 and V is TRBV7-2; D is perhaps TRBD1 or TRBD2 (5 bases each). The ends were cut back, 4 bases at V and 9 bases at J, with 19 bases in the middle. The length of the CDR3 is 14 residues. Germline V gene sequence: CDR1 SGHTA, CDR2 FQGNSA. CDR3 in amino acids: CASSSFGATGGQYF. CDR3 coding DNA: TGTGCCAGCAGCTCTTTTGGGGCCACCGGAGGGCAGTACTTC.

The V and J genes are TRBV19 and TRBJ2-1; D is unclear. This CDR3 has 11 residues. Trimming removed 5 bases from V and 8 bases from J, with 7 bases in between. Germline CDR1 is LNHDA and CDR2 is SQIVND (reference sequence). This CDR3 reads CASSGGHEQFF. For the CDR3, the DNA is TGTGCCAGTAGTGGTGGGCATGAGCAGTTCTTC.

The rearrangement uses TRBV7-7 and TRBJ1-2; D not certain. The CDR3 spans 14 residues. Germline V CDR1 and CDR2: SSHAT, FNYEAQ (reference sequence). V lost 4 bases to trimming and J lost 4 bases, with 13 bases between them. The CDR3 DNA follows: TGTGCCAGCAGCTGGATCCGAAAGACCTATGGCTACACCTTC. This encodes CASSWIRKTYGYTF.

A single count supports this clone. This chain uses TRBV2 with TRBJ2-7; weak D call: TRBD2 (5 bases). Trimming pared 7 bases from V and 5 bases from J, leaving 12 bases between. This CDR3 spans 12 amino acids. Germline CDR1 reads SNHLY; CDR2 reads FYNNEI. CDR3 DNA: TGTGCCAGCAAGAGTTTGGGAGACGAGCAGTACTTC. This translates into CASKSLGDEQYF. Supplemented by reference TRBV2 and TRBJ2-7, the full variable domain reads EPEVTQTPSHQVTQMGQEVILRCVPISNHLYFYWYRQILGQKVEFLVSFYNNEISEKSEIFDDQFSVERPDGSNFTLKIRSTKLEDSAMYFCASKSLGDEQYFGPGTRLTVT.

This clone occurred once. The junction shows a germline mismatch at one end, possibly a read error. V is TRBV4-2 and J is TRBJ2-1; 7 bases align to TRBD2. Germline-derived CDR1 and CDR2 are LGHNA and YNFKEQ. This CDR3 contains 13 residues. The CDR3 spells CASSRGRENEQFF. CDR3 DNA: TGTGCCAGTAGCCGTGGGCGGGAGAATGAGCAGTTCTTC.

The gene calls are TRBV30 and TRBJ2-2; tentative D call: TRBD2 (7 bases). This CDR3 contains 16 residues. From germline, CDR1 is GTSNPN and CDR2 SVGIG (reference sequence). V lost 8 bases and J lost 4, with 23 bases in between. CDR3 sequence: CALTEGGAGITGELFF. The CDR3 nucleotides read TGTGCCCTTACGGAGGGGGGGGCTGGGATCACCGGGGAGCTGTTTTTT.

CDR3 sequence: CASSQNLAGGSYEQYF. In DNA form, the CDR3 reads TGCGCCAGCAGCCAGAATCTAGCGGGAGGTTCCTACGAGCAGTACTTC. This chain joins TRBV4-1 and TRBJ2-7; TRBD2 matches 11 bases. From germline, CDR1 is MGHRA and CDR2 YSYEKL. This CDR3 spans 16 amino acids. The V and J ends lost 3 bases and 1 base, in that order; junction bases with no gene match: 5.

The chain links TRBV2 to TRBJ1-1; the D is unclear. Germline CDR1 and CDR2: SNHLY and FYNNEI. V lost 2 bases to trimming and J lost 6 bases, with 7 bases between them. The CDR3 loop spans 12 amino acids. The CDR3 loop reads CASSERKPEAFF. CDR3 coding DNA: TGTGCCAGCAGTGAAAGAAAGCCTGAAGCTTTCTTT.